Below, 5 T cell receptor beta chains from the same sample are listed, as sequenced in a study of CD8+CD57+ T cells in acquired aplastic anemia. Genomic DNA acted as the template from which TCR beta VDJ combination and CDR3 sequence profiling were carried out. TCRdb re-called the reads through MiXCR, storing one row per CDR3 protein. Here the sample spans around 200,000 distinct CDR3 sequences, 48% being singletons. All patients picked for sequencing had shown, by flow cytometry, an expansion of CD8+CD57+ cells. Sequencing input: sorted CD4+, CD8+, or CD8+CD57+ T cells (not recorded which) from PBMCs. All receptors come from a human donor with aplastic anemia.

This clonotype has only a few counts. V and J are TRBV29-1 and TRBJ2-7; no definite D call. Germline V gene lookup returns CDR1 SQVTM and CDR2 ANQGSEA. V was shortened by 4 bases and J by 2 bases, with 6 bases between the two germline ends. The CDR3 loop spans 11 amino acids. The CDR3 nucleotides are TGCAGCGTTGCGGGTCCCTACGAGCAGTACTTC. This encodes CSVAGPYEQYF.

The V call is TRBV7-8, the J call TRBJ2-7; D perhaps matches TRBD2 (6 bases). The V end lost 5 bases, the J end lost 7 bases, and 12 bases lay between the germline ends. The CDR3 is 12 residues long. The germline gives CDR1 SGHVS, CDR2 FQNEAQ. CDR3 in DNA: TGTGCCAGCAGCCAGGCCGCGGGGGAGCAGTACTTC. It translates to CASSQAAGEQYF.

In this sample, this clonotype turned up many times. V is TRBV24-1 and J is TRBJ2-7; possible D gene TRBD1, 5 bases. Trimming took 12 bases from V and 2 from J, leaving 22 bases between them. Germline V CDR1 and CDR2: KGHDR, SFDVKD. There are 15 residues in the CDR3. The CDR3 is CASHKPGSDTYEQYF. CDR3 DNA sequence: TGTGCCTCTCATAAACCCGGCTCGGACACCTACGAGCAGTACTTC.

This clonotype came up many times. The chain has TRBV12-3 or TRBV12-4 and TRBJ1-1; 8 bases match TRBD1. This CDR3 has 14 amino acids. V lost 5 bases and J lost 4; bases outside the gene matches: 6. Here the CDR3 reads CASSPGGASTEAFF. In DNA form, the CDR3 reads TGTGCCAGCAGTCCAGGGGGCGCGAGCACTGAAGCTTTCTTT.

This clonotype was found many times. The chain carries TRBV9 and TRBJ1-3, with D unclear. The V end was cut by 0 bases, the J end by 6 bases, with 4 bases between. Germline CDR1 SGDLS, CDR2 YYNGEE. The CDR3 is 12 amino acids. CDR3 amino acids: CASSVGENTIYF. The CDR3 DNA follows: TGTGCCAGCAGCGTAGGAGAAAACACCATATATTTT.